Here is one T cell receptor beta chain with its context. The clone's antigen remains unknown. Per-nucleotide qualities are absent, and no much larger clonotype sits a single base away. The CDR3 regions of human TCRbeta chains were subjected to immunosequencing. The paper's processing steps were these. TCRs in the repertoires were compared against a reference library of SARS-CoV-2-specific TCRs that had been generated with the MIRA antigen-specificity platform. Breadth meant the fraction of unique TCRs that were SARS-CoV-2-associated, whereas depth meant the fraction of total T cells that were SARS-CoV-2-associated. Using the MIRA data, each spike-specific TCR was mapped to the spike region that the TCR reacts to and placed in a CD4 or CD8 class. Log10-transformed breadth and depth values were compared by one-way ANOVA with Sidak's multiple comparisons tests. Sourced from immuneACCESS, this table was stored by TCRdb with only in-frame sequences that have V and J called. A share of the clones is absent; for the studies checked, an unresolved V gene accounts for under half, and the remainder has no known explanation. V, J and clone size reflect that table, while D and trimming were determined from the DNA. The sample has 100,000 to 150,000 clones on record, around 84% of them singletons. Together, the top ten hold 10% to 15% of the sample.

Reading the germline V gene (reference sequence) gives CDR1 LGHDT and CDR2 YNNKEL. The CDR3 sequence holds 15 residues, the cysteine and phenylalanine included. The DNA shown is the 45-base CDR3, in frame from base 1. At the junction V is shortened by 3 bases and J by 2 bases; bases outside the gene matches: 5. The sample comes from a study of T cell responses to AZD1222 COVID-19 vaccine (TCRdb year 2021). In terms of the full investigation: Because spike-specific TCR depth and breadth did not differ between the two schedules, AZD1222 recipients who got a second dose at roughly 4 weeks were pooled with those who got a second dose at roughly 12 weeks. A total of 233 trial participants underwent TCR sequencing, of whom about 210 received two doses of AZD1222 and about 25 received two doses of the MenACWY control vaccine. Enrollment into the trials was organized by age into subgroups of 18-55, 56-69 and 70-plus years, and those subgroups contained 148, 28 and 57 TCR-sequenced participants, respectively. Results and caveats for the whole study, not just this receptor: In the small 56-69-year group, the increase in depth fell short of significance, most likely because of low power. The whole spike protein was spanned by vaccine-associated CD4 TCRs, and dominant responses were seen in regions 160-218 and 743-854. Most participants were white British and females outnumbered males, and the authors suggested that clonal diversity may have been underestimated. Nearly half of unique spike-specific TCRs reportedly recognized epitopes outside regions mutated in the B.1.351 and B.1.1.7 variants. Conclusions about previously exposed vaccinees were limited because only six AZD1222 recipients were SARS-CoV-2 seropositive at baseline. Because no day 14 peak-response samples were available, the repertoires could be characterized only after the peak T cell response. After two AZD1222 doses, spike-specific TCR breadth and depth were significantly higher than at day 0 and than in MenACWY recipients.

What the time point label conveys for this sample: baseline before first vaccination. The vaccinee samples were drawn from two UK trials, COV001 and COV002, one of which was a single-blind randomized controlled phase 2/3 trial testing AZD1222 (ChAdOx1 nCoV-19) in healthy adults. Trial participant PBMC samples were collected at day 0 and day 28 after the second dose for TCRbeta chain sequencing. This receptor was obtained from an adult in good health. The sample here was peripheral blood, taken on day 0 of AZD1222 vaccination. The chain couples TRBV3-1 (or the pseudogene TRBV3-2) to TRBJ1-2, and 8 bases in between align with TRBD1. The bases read TGTGCCAGCAGCCACCGGACAGGGATCAACTATGGCTACACCTTC. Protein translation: CASSHRTGINYGYTF.